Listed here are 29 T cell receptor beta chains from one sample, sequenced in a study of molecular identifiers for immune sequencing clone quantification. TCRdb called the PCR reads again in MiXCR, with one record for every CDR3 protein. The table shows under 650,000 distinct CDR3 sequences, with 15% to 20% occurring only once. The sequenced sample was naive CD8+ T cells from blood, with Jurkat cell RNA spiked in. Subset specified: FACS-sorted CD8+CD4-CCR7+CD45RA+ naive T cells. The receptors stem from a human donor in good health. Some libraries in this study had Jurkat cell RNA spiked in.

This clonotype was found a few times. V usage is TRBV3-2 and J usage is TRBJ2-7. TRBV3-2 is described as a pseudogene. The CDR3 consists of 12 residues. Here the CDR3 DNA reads TGTGCCACCAGTCAGGGCAACTACGAGCAGTACTTC. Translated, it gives CATSQGNYEQYF.

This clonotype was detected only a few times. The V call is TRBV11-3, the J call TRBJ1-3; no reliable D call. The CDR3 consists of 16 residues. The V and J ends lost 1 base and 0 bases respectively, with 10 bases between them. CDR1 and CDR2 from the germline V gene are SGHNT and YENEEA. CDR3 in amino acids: CASSLVGGISGNTIYF. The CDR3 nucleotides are TGTGCCAGCAGCTTAGTCGGCGGAATCTCTGGAAACACCATATATTTT.

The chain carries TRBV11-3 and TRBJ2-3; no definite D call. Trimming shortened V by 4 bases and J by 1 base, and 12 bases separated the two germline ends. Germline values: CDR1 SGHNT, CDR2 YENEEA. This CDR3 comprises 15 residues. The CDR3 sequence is CASSSFPRGTDTQYF. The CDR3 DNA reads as TGTGCCAGCAGCTCGTTTCCTCGGGGCACAGATACGCAGTATTTT.

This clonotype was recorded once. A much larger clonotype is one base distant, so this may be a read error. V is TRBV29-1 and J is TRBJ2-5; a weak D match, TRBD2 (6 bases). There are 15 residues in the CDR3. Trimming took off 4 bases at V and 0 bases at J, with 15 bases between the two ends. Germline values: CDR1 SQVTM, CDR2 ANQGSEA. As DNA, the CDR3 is TGCAGCGTTGTTTTTACTAGCCCTTACCAAGAGACCCAGTACTTC. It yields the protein CSVVFTSPYQETQYF. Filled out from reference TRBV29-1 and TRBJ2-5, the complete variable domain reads SAVISQKPSRDICQRGTSLTIQCQVDSQVTMMFWYRQQPGQSLTLIATANQGSEATYESGFVIDKFPISRPNLTFSTLTVSNMSPEDSSIYLCSVVFTSPYQETQYFGPGTRLLVL.

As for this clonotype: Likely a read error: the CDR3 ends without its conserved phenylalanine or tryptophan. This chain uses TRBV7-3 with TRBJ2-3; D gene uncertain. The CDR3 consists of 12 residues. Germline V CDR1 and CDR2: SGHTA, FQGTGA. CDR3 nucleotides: TGTGCCAGCAGCTTAGGAACAGATGCGCAGTATCTT. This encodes CASSLGTDAQYL.

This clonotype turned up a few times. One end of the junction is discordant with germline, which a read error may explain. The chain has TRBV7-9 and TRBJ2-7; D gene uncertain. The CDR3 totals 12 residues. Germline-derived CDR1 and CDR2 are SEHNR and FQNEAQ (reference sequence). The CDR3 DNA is TGTGCCGGCAGCTTAGATTTCGTCGAGCAGTACTTC. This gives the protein CAGSLDFVEQYF.

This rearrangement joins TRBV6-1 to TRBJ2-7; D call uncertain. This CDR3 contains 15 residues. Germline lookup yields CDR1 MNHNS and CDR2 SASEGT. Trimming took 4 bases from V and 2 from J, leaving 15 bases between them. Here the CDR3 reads CASSVKEPVPYEQYF. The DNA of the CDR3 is TGTGCCAGCAGTGTGAAAGAACCAGTTCCCTACGAGCAGTACTTC.

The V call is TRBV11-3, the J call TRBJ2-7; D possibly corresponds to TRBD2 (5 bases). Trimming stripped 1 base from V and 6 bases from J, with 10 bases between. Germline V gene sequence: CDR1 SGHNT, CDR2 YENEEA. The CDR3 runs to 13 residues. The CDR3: CASSLGPEGEQYF. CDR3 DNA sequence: TGTGCCAGCAGCTTAGGTCCAGAGGGCGAGCAGTACTTC.

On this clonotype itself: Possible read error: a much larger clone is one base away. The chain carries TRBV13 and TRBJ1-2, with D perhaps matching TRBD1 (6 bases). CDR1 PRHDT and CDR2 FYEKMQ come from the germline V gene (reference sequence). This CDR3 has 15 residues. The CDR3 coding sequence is TGTTCCAGCAGCTTAGGCACAGGGTCTAGTTATGGCTACACCTTC. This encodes CSSSLGTGSSYGYTF.

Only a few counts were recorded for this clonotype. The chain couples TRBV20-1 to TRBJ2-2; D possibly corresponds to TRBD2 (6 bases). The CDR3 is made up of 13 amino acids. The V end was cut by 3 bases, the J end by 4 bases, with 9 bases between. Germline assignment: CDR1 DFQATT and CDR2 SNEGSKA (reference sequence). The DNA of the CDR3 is TGCAGTGCTAGGGCGCGGGGCACCGGGGAGCTGTTTTTT. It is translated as CSARARGTGELFF.

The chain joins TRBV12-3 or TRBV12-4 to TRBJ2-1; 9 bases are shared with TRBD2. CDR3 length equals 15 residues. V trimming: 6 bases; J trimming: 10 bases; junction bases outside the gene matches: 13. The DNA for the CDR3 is TGTGCCAGCAGCCAAGCGGGAGGATCCCCCAGAGAGCAGTTCTTC. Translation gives CASSQAGGSPREQFF.

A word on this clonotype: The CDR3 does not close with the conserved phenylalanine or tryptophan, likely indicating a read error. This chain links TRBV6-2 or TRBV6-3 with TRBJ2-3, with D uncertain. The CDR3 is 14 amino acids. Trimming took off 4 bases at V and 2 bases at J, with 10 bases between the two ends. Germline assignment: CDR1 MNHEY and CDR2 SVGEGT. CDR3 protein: CASSSVSHTDTQYS. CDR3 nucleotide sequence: TGTGCCAGCAGTTCTGTCAGTCACACAGATACGCAGTATTCT.

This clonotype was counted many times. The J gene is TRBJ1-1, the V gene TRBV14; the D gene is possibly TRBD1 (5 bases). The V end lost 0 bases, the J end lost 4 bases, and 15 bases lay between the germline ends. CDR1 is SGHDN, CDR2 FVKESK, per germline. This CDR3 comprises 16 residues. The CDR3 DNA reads TGTGCCAGCAGCCAAGATCGTTGGCCAGGGCCCACTGAAGCTTTCTTT. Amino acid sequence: CASSQDRWPGPTEAFF.

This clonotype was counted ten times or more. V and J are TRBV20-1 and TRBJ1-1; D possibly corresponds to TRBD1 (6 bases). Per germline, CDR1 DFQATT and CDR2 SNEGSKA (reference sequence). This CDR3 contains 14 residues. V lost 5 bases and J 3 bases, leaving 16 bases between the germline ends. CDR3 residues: CSAGGGGAYTEAFF. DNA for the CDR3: TGCAGTGCTGGAGGAGGGGGGGCCTACACTGAAGCTTTCTTT.

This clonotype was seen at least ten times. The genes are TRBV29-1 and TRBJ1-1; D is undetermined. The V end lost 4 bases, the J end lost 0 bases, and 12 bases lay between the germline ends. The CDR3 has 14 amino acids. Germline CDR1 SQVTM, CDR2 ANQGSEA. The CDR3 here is CSVADMAMNTEAFF. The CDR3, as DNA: TGCAGCGTTGCTGACATGGCCATGAACACTGAAGCTTTCTTT.

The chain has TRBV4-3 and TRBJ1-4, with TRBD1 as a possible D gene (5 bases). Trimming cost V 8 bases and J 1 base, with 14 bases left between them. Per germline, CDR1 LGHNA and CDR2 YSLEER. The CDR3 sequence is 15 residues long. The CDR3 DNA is TGCGCCAGCCGAGGGACCTCACAAACTAATGAAAAACTGTTTTTT. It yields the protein CASRGTSQTNEKLFF.

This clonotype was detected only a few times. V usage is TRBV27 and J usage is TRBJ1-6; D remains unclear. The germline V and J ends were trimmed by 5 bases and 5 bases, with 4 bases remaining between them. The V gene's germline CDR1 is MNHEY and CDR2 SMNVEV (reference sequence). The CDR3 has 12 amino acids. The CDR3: CASSQHNSPLHF. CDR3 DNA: TGTGCCAGCAGTCAACATAATTCACCCCTCCACTTT.

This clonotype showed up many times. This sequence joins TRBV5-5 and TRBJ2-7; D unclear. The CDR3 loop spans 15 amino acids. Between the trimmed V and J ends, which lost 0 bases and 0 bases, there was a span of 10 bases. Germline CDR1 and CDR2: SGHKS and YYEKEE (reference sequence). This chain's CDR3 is CASSLVWPSSYEQYF. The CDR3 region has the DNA TGTGCCAGCAGCTTGGTATGGCCGAGCTCCTACGAGCAGTACTTC.

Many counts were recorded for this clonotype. CDR3 coding DNA: TGCGCCAGCAGTGAGTGGGCAGAGGGCAATCAGCCCCAGCATTTT. The encoded protein is CASSEWAEGNQPQHF. The genes are TRBV10-2 and TRBJ1-5, with no clear D. The length of the CDR3 is 15 residues. Germline V gives CDR1 WSHSY, CDR2 SAAADI. V lost 1 base, J lost 2 bases, and 9 bases lay in between.

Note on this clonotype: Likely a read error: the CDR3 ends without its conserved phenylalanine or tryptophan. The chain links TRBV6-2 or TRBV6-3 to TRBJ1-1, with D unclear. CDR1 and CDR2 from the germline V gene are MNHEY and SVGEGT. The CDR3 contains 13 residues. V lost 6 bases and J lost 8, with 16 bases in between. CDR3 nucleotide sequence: TGTGCCAGCAGCTCCGGTCCTTCTACCGAAGCTTTCCTT. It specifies CASSSGPSTEAFL.

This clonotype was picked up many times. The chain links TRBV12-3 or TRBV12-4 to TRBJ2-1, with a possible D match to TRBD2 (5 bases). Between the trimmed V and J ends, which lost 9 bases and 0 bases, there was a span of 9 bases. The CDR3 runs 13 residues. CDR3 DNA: TGTGCCAGTGGGGAGAGCTCCTACAATGAGCAGTTCTTC. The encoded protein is CASGESSYNEQFF.

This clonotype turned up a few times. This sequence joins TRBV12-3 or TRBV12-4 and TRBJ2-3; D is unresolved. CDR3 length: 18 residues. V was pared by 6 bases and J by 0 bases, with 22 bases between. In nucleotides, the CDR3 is TGTGCCAGCAGCGAACCCATGATAGGTGGGATAAGCACAGATACGCAGTATTTT. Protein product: CASSEPMIGGISTDTQYF.

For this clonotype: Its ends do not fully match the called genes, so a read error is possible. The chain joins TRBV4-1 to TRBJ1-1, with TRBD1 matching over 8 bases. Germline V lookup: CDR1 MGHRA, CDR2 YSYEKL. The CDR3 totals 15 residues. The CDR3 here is CASSQASTGATEASF. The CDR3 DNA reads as TGCGCCAGCAGCCAAGCGTCGACAGGGGCCACTGAAGCTTCCTTT.

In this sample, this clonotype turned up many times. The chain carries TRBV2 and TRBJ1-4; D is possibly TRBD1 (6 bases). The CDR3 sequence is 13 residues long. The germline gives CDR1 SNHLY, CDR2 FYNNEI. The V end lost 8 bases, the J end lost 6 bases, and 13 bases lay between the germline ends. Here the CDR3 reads CASAGGAYEKLFF. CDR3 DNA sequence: TGTGCCAGCGCCGGGGGCGCTTATGAAAAACTGTTTTTT.

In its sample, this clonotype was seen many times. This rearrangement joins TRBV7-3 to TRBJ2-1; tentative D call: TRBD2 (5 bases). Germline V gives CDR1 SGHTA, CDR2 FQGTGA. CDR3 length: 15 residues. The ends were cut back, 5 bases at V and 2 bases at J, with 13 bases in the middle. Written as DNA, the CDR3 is TGTGCCAGCAGCCGTGGTTGGGGAGCCTACAATGAGCAGTTCTTC. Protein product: CASSRGWGAYNEQFF.

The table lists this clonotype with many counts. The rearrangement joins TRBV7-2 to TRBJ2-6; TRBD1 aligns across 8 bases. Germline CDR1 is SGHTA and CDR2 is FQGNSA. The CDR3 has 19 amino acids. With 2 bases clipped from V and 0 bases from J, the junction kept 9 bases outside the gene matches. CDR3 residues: CASSLFPGQGISGANVLTF. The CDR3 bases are TGTGCCAGCAGCTTATTTCCTGGACAGGGCATCTCTGGGGCCAACGTCCTGACTTTC. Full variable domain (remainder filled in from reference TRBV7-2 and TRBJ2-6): GAGVSQSPSNKVTEKGKDVELRCDPISGHTALYWYRQSLGQGLEFLIYFQGNSAPDKSGLPSDRFSAERTGGSVSTLTIQRTQQEDSAVYLCASSLFPGQGISGANVLTFGAGSRLTVL.

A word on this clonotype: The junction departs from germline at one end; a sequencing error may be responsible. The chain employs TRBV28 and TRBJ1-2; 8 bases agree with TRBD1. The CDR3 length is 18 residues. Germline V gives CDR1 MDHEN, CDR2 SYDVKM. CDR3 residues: CASSFPRPTGQVYYGYAF. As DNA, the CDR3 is TGTGCCAGCAGTTTCCCCCGCCCAACGGGACAGGTGTACTATGGCTACGCCTTC.

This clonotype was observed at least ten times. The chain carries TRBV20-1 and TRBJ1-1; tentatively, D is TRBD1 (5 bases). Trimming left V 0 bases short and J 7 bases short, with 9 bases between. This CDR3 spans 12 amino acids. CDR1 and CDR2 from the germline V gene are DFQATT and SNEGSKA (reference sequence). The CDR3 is CSARDIGVEAFF. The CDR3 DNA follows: TGCAGTGCTAGAGATATAGGGGTTGAAGCTTTCTTT.

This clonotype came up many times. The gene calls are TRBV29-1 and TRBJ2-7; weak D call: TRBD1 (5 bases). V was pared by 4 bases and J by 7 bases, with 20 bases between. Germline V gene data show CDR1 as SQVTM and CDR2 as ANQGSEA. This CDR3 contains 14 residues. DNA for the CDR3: TGCAGCGTTGTTCAGGGCGATAACCTTCGGGAGCAGTACTTC. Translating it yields CSVVQGDNLREQYF.